A single sample is the source of the 25 T cell receptor beta chains below, sequenced in a study of blood T cell repertoires in COVID-19 (dated by TCRdb to about 2020). Library generation was performed with the immunoSEQ multiplex PCR assay. Drawn from immuneACCESS, this table holds only the in-frame rearrangements with V and J called that TCRdb kept. Clones are partly lost; checked studies trace under half to an unresolved V gene and leave the rest unexplained. For this sample the table gives about 76,000 clones, of which 70% to 80% were detected only once. Of the sample, around 21% falls within the top ten clones. The sample was peripheral blood. The receptor source for this set is a man between 65 and 80 years old with acute or convalescent COVID-19.

This clone was counted between two and nine times. The CDR3 is CASTGGGSVYNEQFF. The CDR3 coding sequence is TGTGCCAGCACCGGCGGGGGGAGTGTCTACAATGAGCAGTTCTTC. The chain carries TRBV11-1 and TRBJ2-1, with TRBD2 identical over 8 bases. CDR3 length: 15 residues. V lost 7 bases and J lost 3; bases outside the gene matches: 8. Germline V gene sequence: CDR1 SGHAT, CDR2 FQDESV (reference sequence).

The chain couples TRBV5-1 to TRBJ1-3; TRBD1 might be the D (6 bases). The V end was cut by 8 bases, the J end by 0 bases, with 15 bases between. The germline gives CDR1 SGHRS, CDR2 YFSETQ. This CDR3 region has 15 residues. Written as DNA, the CDR3 is TGCGCCAGTGGGGCACAGGGCCTCTCTGGAAACACCATATATTTT. Protein: CASGAQGLSGNTIYF.

The chain carries TRBV6-5 and TRBJ2-1, with D possibly being TRBD1 (5 bases). Germline CDR1 MNHEY, CDR2 SVGAGI. V lost 6 bases to trimming and J lost 11 bases, with 23 bases between them. The CDR3 runs to 15 residues. The CDR3 nucleotides are TGTGCCAGCAGCCCAGGGATGTGGGGAACAATGAAGCAGTTCTTC. Its protein is CASSPGMWGTMKQFF.

The chain links TRBV9 to TRBJ2-3, with 10 bases that match TRBD2. The junction had 6 bases not matched to a gene; V was cut back by 4 bases and J by 4 bases. The CDR3 spans 15 residues. Per the germline V gene, CDR1 is SGDLS and CDR2 is YYNGEE. CDR3 protein: CASSQSGGGADTQYF. The CDR3, as DNA: TGTGCCAGCAGCCAAAGCGGGGGGGGCGCAGATACGCAGTATTTT.

This clone showed up just a few times. This chain uses TRBV18 with TRBJ2-2; the match to TRBD2 covers 8 bases. The J segment lost 5 bases and the V segment lost 2 bases, leaving 4 bases of the junction unmatched. In germline, CDR1 is KGHSH, CDR2 LQKENI. The CDR3 runs 15 residues. For the CDR3, the DNA is TGTGCCAGCTCACCAAGGGCTAGCGGGACCGGGGAGCTGTTTTTT. It codes for CASSPRASGTGELFF.

The chain links TRBV28 to TRBJ1-2; a weak D match, TRBD1 (5 bases). The CDR3 spans 14 residues. The germline gives CDR1 MDHEN, CDR2 SYDVKM. V lost 2 bases, J lost 4 bases, and 11 bases lay in between. Here the CDR3 DNA reads TGTGCCAGCAGTTTAGACAGCCACACCTATGGCTACACCTTC. This translates into CASSLDSHTYGYTF.

The chain is built from TRBV7-6 and TRBJ2-5; 7 bases align to TRBD1. Germline V gene data show CDR1 as SGHVS and CDR2 as FNYEAQ. This CDR3 is 14 amino acids long. V dropped 6 bases and J dropped 7; count of bases not matched to a gene: 11. This chain's CDR3 is CASSSMTGTGTQYF. CDR3 nucleotides: TGTGCCAGCAGTTCCATGACAGGGACGGGGACCCAGTACTTC.

The chain is built from TRBV7-9 and TRBJ1-5, with D unresolved. V was cut by 5 bases and J by 0 bases, with 8 bases left in between. Per the germline V gene, CDR1 is SEHNR and CDR2 is FQNEAQ (reference sequence). There are 14 residues in the CDR3. For the CDR3, the DNA is TGTGCCAGCAGCGGAGTAAATAGCAATCAGCCCCAGCATTTT. Encoded protein: CASSGVNSNQPQHF.

The rearrangement uses TRBV7-9 and TRBJ1-2; D not certain. Trimming took off 5 bases at V and 3 bases at J, with 10 bases between the two ends. The CDR3 contains 13 residues. Germline V gene sequence: CDR1 SEHNR, CDR2 FQNEAQ (reference sequence). CDR3 in amino acids: CASSPGEYYGYTF. The DNA for the CDR3 is TGTGCCAGCAGCCCTGGGGAGTACTATGGCTACACCTTC.

As DNA, the CDR3 is TGCGCCAGCAGCCCTGGACAGGGGGCTGCTAATTCACCCCTCCACTTT. Protein sequence: CASSPGQGAANSPLHF. The chain couples TRBV5-1 to TRBJ1-6, with 11 nucleotides matching TRBD1. The germline CDR1 and CDR2 sequences are SGHRS and YFSETQ. V dropped 4 bases and J dropped 6; count of bases not matched to a gene: 6. The CDR3 is 16 amino acids.

The J gene is TRBJ2-2, the V gene TRBV5-1; weak D call: TRBD2 (5 bases). The V end was cut by 3 bases, the J end by 4 bases, with 10 bases between. The CDR3 totals 14 residues. CDR1 and CDR2 from the germline V gene are SGHRS and YFSETQ. DNA for the CDR3: TGCGCCAGCAGCTCTGGAGGTTCCACCGGGGAGCTGTTTTTT. Translation: CASSSGGSTGELFF.

This clone was seen a few times. This rearrangement joins TRBV6-5 to TRBJ1-2; TRBD1 matches at 7 bases. This CDR3 spans 15 amino acids. After removal of 2 bases from V and 4 bases from J, the junction contained 7 bases not matched to a gene. Germline CDR1 MNHEY, CDR2 SVGAGI. Here the CDR3 DNA reads TGTGCCAGCAGTTACACGCGACAGGGCCTCTATGGCTACACCTTC. This codes for CASSYTRQGLYGYTF.

This clone was recorded only once. The chain combines TRBV28 with TRBJ1-2; D gene unclear. CDR1 MDHEN and CDR2 SYDVKM come from the germline V gene. The germline V and J ends were trimmed by 6 bases and 5 bases, with 19 bases remaining between them. The CDR3 is 15 amino acids. The CDR3 sequence: CASSDGPQEWYGYTF. CDR3 coding DNA: TGTGCCAGCAGCGATGGTCCTCAGGAATGGTATGGCTACACCTTC.

This clone has just a few counts. The rearrangement joins TRBV7-8 to TRBJ2-7, with TRBD1 matching over 10 bases. The CDR3 sequence is 14 residues long. Unmatched junction bases numbered 3, after V lost 5 bases and J lost 2 bases. CDR1 is SGHVS, CDR2 FQNEAQ, per germline. CDR3 nucleotide sequence: TGTGCCAGCAGCATCGGACAGGGGGCCTACGAGCAGTACTTC. Encoded protein: CASSIGQGAYEQYF.

The chain uses TRBV7-9 and TRBJ1-4, with 7 bases lining up with TRBD1. Germline V gives CDR1 SEHNR, CDR2 FQNEAQ (reference sequence). The CDR3 sequence is 15 residues long. The V gene end was trimmed by 3 bases and the J gene end by 5 bases; junction bases not matched to a gene: 6. The CDR3 coding sequence is TGTGCCAGCAGCTTGTACCGGGACAGCAATGAAAAACTGTTTTTT. Translation: CASSLYRDSNEKLFF.

V usage is TRBV10-3 and J usage is TRBJ2-7, with D possibly TRBD2 on 6 matching bases. Trimming took 6 bases from V and 7 from J, leaving 10 bases between them. The CDR3 loop spans 11 amino acids. Germline V gives CDR1 ENHRY, CDR2 SYGVKD. The CDR3 loop is CAIRGGFEQYF. In DNA, the CDR3 is TGTGCCATCAGGGGGGGTTTTGAGCAGTACTTC.

Relative to its sample, this clone is medium-sized (0.01 to 0.1%). This chain uses TRBV27 with TRBJ2-7, with 9 bases fitting TRBD1. The CDR3 runs 15 residues. V lost 6 bases, J lost 5 bases, and 11 bases stayed unmatched. Germline V gene data show CDR1 as MNHEY and CDR2 as SMNVEV (reference sequence). The CDR3, as DNA: TGTGCCAGCAGGCTAACAGGGGGCGCGCTTAACGAGCAGTACTTC. Encoded protein: CASRLTGGALNEQYF.

This clone has just a few counts. The rearrangement links TRBV7-6 to TRBJ2-2; a weak D match, TRBD2 (6 bases). V was shortened by 5 bases and J by 0 bases, with 13 bases between the two germline ends. Germline V gene lookup returns CDR1 SGHVS and CDR2 FNYEAQ. CDR3 length: 16 residues. CDR3 in amino acids: CASSPGGRANTGELFF. The CDR3 DNA reads as TGTGCCAGCAGCCCCGGAGGGCGTGCGAACACCGGGGAGCTGTTTTTT.

The rearrangement links TRBV19 to TRBJ1-5, with a possible D match to TRBD1 (6 bases). This CDR3 spans 15 amino acids. With 5 bases removed from V and 2 bases from J, the gap between germline ends came to 13 bases. Germline V lookup: CDR1 LNHDA, CDR2 SQIVND (reference sequence). The CDR3 DNA reads TGTGCCAGTAGTGATGGGGGGGCACGCAATCAGCCCCAGCATTTT. As protein: CASSDGGARNQPQHF.

The J gene is TRBJ1-5, the V gene TRBV28; a weak D match, TRBD1 (6 bases). The CDR3 extends over 14 amino acids. Trimming shortened V by 4 bases and J by 9 bases, and 16 bases separated the two germline ends. The germline gives CDR1 MDHEN, CDR2 SYDVKM. CDR3 DNA sequence: TGTGCCAGCAGTTCGACTTCCGACAGGCGGCCCCAGCATTTT. This sequence encodes CASSSTSDRRPQHF.

This rearrangement joins TRBV9 to TRBJ2-1; D is possibly TRBD2 (6 bases). CDR3 length equals 13 residues. Looked up from germline, CDR1 is SGDLS and CDR2 is YYNGEE. V was trimmed by 4 bases and J by 6 bases, leaving 11 bases between them. The CDR3 nucleotides are TGTGCCAGCAGCCTGGGACTTAGCAATGAGCAGTTCTTC. Translating gives CASSLGLSNEQFF.

The chain employs TRBV24-1 and TRBJ2-1; 12 bases are shared with TRBD2. There are 17 residues in the CDR3. Germline CDR1 and CDR2: KGHDR and SFDVKD. After removal of 2 bases from V and 8 bases from J, the junction contained 9 bases not matched to a gene. DNA of the CDR3: TGTGCCACCAGTGATTACCGGACTAGCGGGATTTTCGATGAGCAGTTCTTC. It specifies CATSDYRTSGIFDEQFF.

The rearrangement joins TRBV11-2 to TRBJ1-1; D may be TRBD1 (5 bases). In germline, CDR1 is SGHAT, CDR2 FQNNGV. This CDR3 is built from 17 residues. V was pared by 5 bases and J by 0 bases, with 19 bases between. CDR3 protein: CASSPRKPGLLNTEAFF. CDR3 DNA: TGTGCCAGCAGCCCCCGGAAGCCGGGACTGCTGAACACTGAAGCTTTCTTT.

This chain joins TRBV15 and TRBJ2-4; no reliable D call. The CDR3 runs 14 residues. Germline assignment: CDR1 LNHNV and CDR2 YYDKDF (reference sequence). The V end was cut by 5 bases, the J end by 0 bases, with 8 bases between. The DNA of the CDR3 is TGTGCCACCAGCCTGAGACTAGCCAAAAACATTCAGTACTTC. It specifies CATSLRLAKNIQYF.

This clone was observed a few times. The chain has TRBV7-2 and TRBJ1-1; no firm D call. V gave up 5 bases and J gave up 7 bases, with 11 bases separating them. The germline V gene encodes CDR1 SGHTA and CDR2 FQGNSA. There are 12 residues in the CDR3. CDR3 bases: TGTGCCAGCAGCCCCCGGGGAGGTGAAGCTTTCTTT. Its translation: CASSPRGGEAFF.